Described below is a single T cell receptor (beta chain) sequence and its context. Antigen specificity is unknown. The sample belongs to a study of T cell clusters in autoimmune cytopenias. Whole-study results and caveats: Exclusive TRB clusters were almost three-fold more numerous in healthy donors than in active autoimmune hepatitis. Physiological T cell clusters of healthy donors were apparently absent in primary autoimmune cytopenia patients.

This CDR3 spans 15 amino acids. Germline values: CDR1 SGHAT, CDR2 FQNNGV. TRB was amplified from approximately 250 ng of peripheral blood genomic DNA per sample. Multiplex touch-down PCR amplified TRB using TRB-A and TRB-B pools in one tube. From its re-call of the multiplex PCR reads, TCRdb lists each CDR3 protein once, without DNA. The sample has roughly 12,000 distinct CDR3 sequences. Sequenced sample: peripheral blood. V and J are TRBV11-2 and TRBJ2-3; absent DNA, TCRdb's TRBD1 call cannot be checked. This TCR was recovered from a human donor with an autoimmune cytopenia or autoimmune hepatitis (not recorded which). The CDR3 sequence: CASSNPGLRTDTQYF.